The TCR beta chain described here comes from a study of shared T cell receptors in the human thymus. CDR3 size: 14 residues. V lost 6 bases, J lost 3 bases, and 7 bases stayed unmatched. The V gene's germline CDR1 is ENHRY and CDR2 SYGVKD. Some clones are missing from TCRdb's copy, which holds only in-frame ones; the method was immunoSEQ multiplex PCR. Altogether some 760,000 clones are present, 70% to 90% being singletons, with the ten largest covering 0.0095% to 0.011%. These data were also reused for a study on human thymus T cells. That study reports: Thymus pieces cut out during corrective heart surgery were the tissue that was used. V and J genes seemed to be used with bias in thymic and blood repertoires.

The J gene is TRBJ2-7, the V gene TRBV10-3; 8 nucleotides align to TRBD1. This clonotype was obtained from a girl under two years old with a congenital heart defect. Input material: thymocytes. The CDR3 protein is CAIRPDRADYEQYF. The CDR3 DNA follows: TGTGCCATCAGGCCGGACAGGGCGGACTACGAGCAGTACTTC.